The 10 T cell receptor beta chains below were found in one sample sequenced in a study of blood T cell repertoires in COVID-19. Measured with immunoSEQ multiplex PCR; TCRdb has only the in-frame clones, and not every one. The table includes 100,000 to 150,000 clones, around 76% detected once. Sequences were obtained from peripheral blood. The receptors were gathered from a man in his fifties or sixties with acute or convalescent COVID-19.

The J gene is TRBJ1-2, the V gene TRBV11-2; D is undetermined. Looked up from germline, CDR1 is SGHAT and CDR2 is FQNNGV. Trimming cost V 0 bases and J 4 bases, with 12 bases left between them. The CDR3 runs 15 residues. This CDR3 is CASSLDLGTLYGYTF. CDR3 DNA: TGTGCCAGCAGCTTAGATCTAGGAACCCTCTATGGCTACACCTTC. Looking up the rest from reference TRBV11-2 and TRBJ1-2 gives the full variable domain: EAGVAQSPRYKIIEKRQSVAFWCNPISGHATLYWYQQILGQGPKLLIQFQNNGVVDDSQLPKDRFSAERLKGVDSTLKIQPAKLEDSAVYLCASSLDLGTLYGYTFGSGTRLTVV.

This clone came up a few times. The V call is TRBV5-1, the J call TRBJ1-3; 10 positions match TRBD1. V lost 4 bases, J lost 2 bases, and 6 bases stayed unmatched. This CDR3 is 16 amino acids long. Per germline, CDR1 SGHRS and CDR2 YFSETQ. The CDR3 sequence: CASSASGTGAGNTIYF. CDR3 bases: TGCGCCAGCAGCGCCTCCGGGACAGGGGCTGGAAACACCATATATTTT.

This clone came up once. The chain couples TRBV7-9 to TRBJ2-1; D not certain. Germline CDR1 reads SEHNR; CDR2 reads FQNEAQ (reference sequence). Trimming cost V 5 bases and J 0 bases, with 14 bases left between them. The CDR3 has 16 amino acids. The CDR3 nucleotides are TGTGCCAGCAGCCCACCCCCCTCTACCTCCTACAATGAGCAGTTCTTC. Translated: CASSPPPSTSYNEQFF.

CDR3 residues: CSASLGREAFF. CDR3 sequence (DNA): TGCAGTGCTAGTCTGGGGAGGGAAGCTTTCTTT. This rearrangement joins TRBV20-1 to TRBJ1-1; D remains unclear. The CDR3 length is 11 residues. The V gene lost 3 bases and the J gene lost 8 bases, with 10 bases spanning the gap. Germline CDR1 reads DFQATT; CDR2 reads SNEGSKA (reference sequence).

This chain uses TRBV4-1 with TRBJ1-3; D uncertain. CDR3 length: 17 residues. The V end was cut by 0 bases, the J end by 1 base, with 13 bases between. Germline V gene lookup returns CDR1 MGHRA and CDR2 YSYEKL. The CDR3 coding sequence is TGCGCCAGCAGCCAAGATGCGGACTCTGGATCTGGAAACACCATATATTTT. Protein product: CASSQDADSGSGNTIYF.

The CDR3 reads CASRAGTGGLGELFF. The CDR3 DNA sequence: TGTGCCAGCAGAGCCGGGACAGGGGGCCTCGGGGAGCTGTTTTTT. The chain joins TRBV2 to TRBJ2-2; 12 bases fit TRBD1. The CDR3 is 15 residues long. Trimming removed 6 bases from V and 7 bases from J; junction bases left unmatched: 6. Germline V gene data show CDR1 as SNHLY and CDR2 as FYNNEI.

For this clone: At the DNA level, this CDR3 is encoded by other sequences in the same sample as well. J is TRBJ2-7 and V is TRBV19; TRBD2 agrees at 8 bases. This CDR3 spans 14 amino acids. Trimming at V came to 0 bases and at J to 2 bases, leaving 0 bases not matched to a gene. Germline V gene data show CDR1 as LNHDA and CDR2 as SQIVND (reference sequence). CDR3 bases: TGTGCCAGTAGTATAGAAGCGGGGGCCTACGAGCAGTACTTC. Amino acid sequence: CASSIEAGAYEQYF.

The chain employs TRBV28 and TRBJ2-5; D remains ambiguous. Trimming pared 5 bases from V and 5 bases from J, leaving 3 bases between. This CDR3 has 10 amino acids. Germline values: CDR1 MDHEN, CDR2 SYDVKM. The chain's CDR3 is CASSEETQYF. DNA for the CDR3: TGTGCCAGCAGTGAGGAGACCCAGTACTTC.

The J gene is TRBJ1-2, the V gene TRBV6-5, with TRBD1 matching 7 bases. V trimming: 9 bases; J trimming: 1 base; junction bases outside the gene matches: 11. Germline CDR1 MNHEY, CDR2 SVGAGI. CDR3 size: 15 residues. The CDR3 loop is CASSPTGKVNYGYTF. For the CDR3, the DNA is TGTGCCAGTTCGCCGACAGGGAAAGTTAACTATGGCTACACCTTC.

V is TRBV4-2 and J is TRBJ1-2; a possible D gene is TRBD1 (5 bases). CDR3 length: 14 amino acids. Germline lookup yields CDR1 LGHNA and CDR2 YNFKEQ. The V end lost 0 bases, the J end lost 2 bases, and 7 bases lay between the germline ends. The CDR3 nucleotides are TGTGCCAGCAGCCAAGAGTCAGGGAACTATGGCTACACCTTC. Amino acid sequence: CASSQESGNYGYTF.